The 31 T cell receptor beta chains reported below all come from one sample, sequenced in a study of OX40 agonist ivuxolimab in advanced cancers. Assay used: immunoSEQ multiplex PCR; TCRdb lists only in-frame clones, some missing. The sample consists of 80,000 or so clones, about 85% of them appearing once. The material was CD4+ or CD8+ T cells sorted from blood, obtained in a trial of the OX40 agonist ivuxolimab. The receptors originated from an adult with an advanced solid tumor such as melanoma, head and neck, liver or kidney cancer.

The chain employs TRBV7-2 and TRBJ2-5, with D tentatively TRBD1 or TRBD2 (6 bases each). TRBJ2-7 explains the end of the DNA better; the J call may be wrong. CDR3 length equals 17 residues. In germline, CDR1 is SGHTA, CDR2 FQGNSA. CDR3 residues: CASSGGTWPGDPYEQYF. The DNA of the CDR3 is TGTGCCAGCAGCGGAGGGACATGGCCAGGGGATCCCTACGAGCAGTACTTC.

The chain recombines TRBV25-1 with TRBJ2-7, with unresolved D. Trimming left V 7 bases short and J 1 base short, with 11 bases between. The CDR3 is made up of 13 amino acids. The germline CDR1 and CDR2 sequences are MGHDK and SYGVNS. The CDR3 region has the DNA TGTGCCAGCAAATCTCGGCAATCCTACGAGCAGTACTTC. This codes for CASKSRQSYEQYF.

The chain couples TRBV5-1 to TRBJ1-6; a weak D match, TRBD1 (5 bases). Germline-derived CDR1 and CDR2 are SGHRS and YFSETQ. The CDR3 runs to 14 residues. Between the trimmed V and J ends, which lost 4 bases and 9 bases, there was a span of 14 bases. The CDR3 sequence: CASSPGDRTSPLHF. The CDR3 bases are TGCGCCAGCAGCCCGGGCGACAGAACTTCACCCCTCCACTTT.

The chain is built from TRBV5-4 and TRBJ2-2; TRBD1 agrees at 10 bases. CDR3 length equals 17 residues. The V and J ends lost 3 bases and 4 bases, in that order; junction bases with no gene match: 9. The V gene's germline CDR1 is SGHNT and CDR2 YYREEE (reference sequence). The CDR3 loop is CASSSARDRGATGELFF. CDR3 sequence (DNA): TGTGCCAGCAGCTCGGCCCGGGACAGGGGAGCCACCGGGGAGCTGTTTTTT.

This chain links TRBV7-2 with TRBJ2-1, with TRBD2 identical over 7 bases. Germline loops: CDR1 SGHTA, CDR2 FQGNSA. The CDR3 extends over 16 amino acids. Losses at the gene ends were 0 bases for V and 7 bases for J; bases not matched to a gene: 9. The CDR3 bases are TGTGCCAGCAGCTTAGCAGTGGCCCAGGGAGGGAATGAGCAGTTCTTC. Translating gives CASSLAVAQGGNEQFF.

The genes are TRBV19 and TRBJ2-1; 7 positions match TRBD2. Per germline, CDR1 LNHDA and CDR2 SQIVND (reference sequence). The V segment lost 6 bases and the J segment 10 bases; nucleotides outside the gene matches: 9. This CDR3 contains 13 residues. Here the CDR3 DNA reads TGTGCCAGTAGCGGTCCGGGACTACAAGAGCAGTTCTTC. It specifies CASSGPGLQEQFF.

This clone was found once. The genes are TRBV6-1 and TRBJ2-1; D may be TRBD1 or TRBD2 (5 bases each). Between the trimmed V and J ends, which lost 4 bases and 7 bases, there was a span of 23 bases. The germline CDR1 and CDR2 sequences are MNHNS and SASEGT. This CDR3 region has 17 residues. CDR3 bases: TGTGCCAGCAGTGTCCCCTGGACACTCGAGGGGCCTAATGAGCAGTTCTTC. It codes for CASSVPWTLEGPNEQFF.

The chain uses TRBV7-2 and TRBJ2-1; tentative D call: TRBD2 (6 bases). CDR3 length: 13 amino acids. Germline assignment: CDR1 SGHTA and CDR2 FQGNSA. Between the trimmed V and J ends, which lost 1 base and 13 bases, there was a span of 14 bases. The CDR3 bases are TGTGCCAGCAGCTTAGAGAGGAGAGCGGGCCAGTTCTTC. Translating gives CASSLERRAGQFF.

This chain joins TRBV30 and TRBJ1-1; perhaps TRBD1 as D (5 bases). Trimming removed 0 bases from V and 4 bases from J, with 9 bases in between. This CDR3 has 13 residues. Germline V CDR1 and CDR2: GTSNPN, SVGIG (reference sequence). CDR3 amino acids: CAWSVGVGTEAFF. CDR3 DNA sequence: TGTGCCTGGAGTGTAGGGGTGGGCACTGAAGCTTTCTTT.

The V gene is TRBV7-2, the J gene TRBJ2-1; weak D call: TRBD2 (6 bases). Looked up from germline, CDR1 is SGHTA and CDR2 is FQGNSA. Between the trimmed V and J ends, which lost 1 base and 8 bases, there was a span of 12 bases. The CDR3 length is 14 residues. The CDR3 nucleotides are TGTGCCAGCAGCTTAGATAGTCCGGGGGATGAGCAGTTCTTC. Translating it yields CASSLDSPGDEQFF. Variable domain in full (rest from reference TRBV7-2 and TRBJ2-1): GAGVSQSPSNKVTEKGKDVELRCDPISGHTALYWYRQSLGQGLEFLIYFQGNSAPDKSGLPSDRFSAERTGGSVSTLTIQRTQQEDSAVYLCASSLDSPGDEQFFGPGTRLTVL.

The chain combines TRBV5-6 with TRBJ2-1; tentatively, D is TRBD1 (6 bases). V was cut by 2 bases and J by 2 bases, with 14 bases left in between. Germline V lookup: CDR1 SGHDT, CDR2 YYEEEE. The CDR3 spans 16 residues. CDR3 sequence (DNA): TGTGCCAGCAGCTTTGAACTACGGACAGCCTACAATGAGCAGTTCTTC. This translates into CASSFELRTAYNEQFF.

The chain combines TRBV30 with TRBJ2-3, with 10 positions matching TRBD2. Germline assignment: CDR1 GTSNPN and CDR2 SVGIG (reference sequence). The CDR3 totals 15 residues. J gave up 6 bases and V 3 bases, and 9 bases lay outside the gene matches. CDR3 sequence (DNA): TGTGCCTGGAGGGGTCTAGCGGGGGCCGGGGATACGCAGTATTTT. Amino acid sequence: CAWRGLAGAGDTQYF.

This chain links TRBV18 with TRBJ1-2; the D gene is possibly TRBD1 (5 bases). This CDR3 region has 13 residues. Trimming left V 6 bases short and J 4 bases short, with 12 bases between. Germline-derived CDR1 and CDR2 are KGHSH and LQKENI. The CDR3 sequence: CASSVEGAYGYTF. In nucleotides, the CDR3 is TGTGCCAGCTCGGTAGAAGGGGCCTATGGCTACACCTTC.

The chain recombines TRBV6-1 with TRBJ1-1; unclear D gene. V lost 8 bases, J lost 5 bases, and 15 bases lay in between. Germline V gene lookup returns CDR1 MNHNS and CDR2 SASEGT. The CDR3 has 13 residues. This CDR3 is CASGRPAETEAFF. CDR3 bases: TGTGCCAGCGGGCGGCCGGCGGAGACTGAAGCTTTCTTT.

The rearrangement joins TRBV7-8 to TRBJ1-2; no clear D gene. Germline CDR1 reads SGHVS; CDR2 reads FQNEAQ. The V gene lost 5 bases and the J gene lost 3 bases, with 16 bases spanning the gap. This CDR3 is built from 15 residues. The CDR3 is CASSPGPFHYYGYTF. The CDR3 DNA follows: TGTGCCAGCAGCCCCGGGCCCTTCCATTACTATGGCTACACCTTC.

The V and J genes are TRBV30 and TRBJ2-3, with 8 bases that match TRBD2. Germline lookup yields CDR1 GTSNPN and CDR2 SVGIG (reference sequence). V dropped 0 bases and J dropped 7; count of bases not matched to a gene: 9. The CDR3 contains 15 residues. CDR3 sequence: CAWSVRGGVGNTQYF. The CDR3 nucleotides read TGTGCCTGGAGTGTACGGGGGGGCGTAGGAAATACGCAGTATTTT.

The chain has TRBV5-4 and TRBJ2-3; 9 positions match TRBD2. With V trimmed by 2 bases and J by 1 base, 2 bases remained unmatched. Germline CDR1 reads SGHNT; CDR2 reads YYREEE (reference sequence). The CDR3 length is 15 residues. For the CDR3, the DNA is TGTGCCAGCAGCTTAAAGCGGGGGGGCACAGATACGCAGTATTTT. Residues: CASSLKRGGTDTQYF.

In DNA, the CDR3 is TGTGCCAGCAGCATGGGCGTTGGTGAAAAACTGTTTTTT. Amino acid sequence: CASSMGVGEKLFF. V and J are TRBV7-3 and TRBJ1-4; D not resolved. Trimming stripped 5 bases from V and 7 bases from J, with 11 bases between. The CDR3 spans 13 residues. CDR1 is SGHTA, CDR2 FQGTGA, per germline.

J is TRBJ1-3 and V is TRBV7-6; no definite D call. Per the germline V gene, CDR1 is SGHVS and CDR2 is FNYEAQ. The CDR3 runs 15 residues. The V end lost 5 bases, the J end lost 0 bases, and 11 bases lay between the germline ends. The CDR3 DNA follows: TGTGCCAGCAGCAAGGGAACAGCCTCTGGAAACACCATATATTTT. It codes for CASSKGTASGNTIYF.

This sequence joins TRBV7-9 and TRBJ2-5; TRBD2 matches 8 bases. Germline V gene lookup returns CDR1 SEHNR and CDR2 FQNEAQ (reference sequence). The CDR3 runs to 15 residues. V trimming: 1 base; J trimming: 1 base; junction bases outside the gene matches: 2. CDR3 bases: TGTGCCAGCAGCTTAGGCAGCGGGGGCCAAGAGACCCAGTACTTC. This gives the protein CASSLGSGGQETQYF.

V and J are TRBV5-1 and TRBJ2-2, with 7 positions matching TRBD1. The CDR3 length is 14 residues. Germline values: CDR1 SGHRS, CDR2 YFSETQ. The V segment lost 8 bases and the J segment 6 bases; nucleotides outside the gene matches: 10. The CDR3 bases are TGCGCCAGTCACCGGGACAGTAGCCCCGGGGAGCTGTTTTTT. Amino acid sequence: CASHRDSSPGELFF. Drawing the rest from reference TRBV5-1 and TRBJ2-2, the complete variable domain is KAGVTQTPRYLIKTRGQQVTLSCSPISGHRSVSWYQQTPGQGLQFLFEYFSETQRNKGNFPGRFSGRQFSNSRSEMNVSTLELGDSALYLCASHRDSSPGELFFGEGSRLTVL.

To note about this clone: One junction end disagrees with the germline gene, perhaps due to a read error. This chain connects TRBV7-3 to TRBJ2-7, with unresolved D. The germline V gene has CDR1 SGHTA and CDR2 FQGTGA. The CDR3 totals 12 residues. The CDR3: CAGSLTPGEQYF. CDR3 bases: TGTGCCGGCAGCTTAACCCCCGGCGAGCAGTACTTC.

The chain carries TRBV19 and TRBJ2-3, with D hard to call. Germline values: CDR1 LNHDA, CDR2 SQIVND (reference sequence). This CDR3 region has 14 residues. Trimming pared 5 bases from V and 0 bases from J, leaving 9 bases between. This CDR3 is CASSLRSSTDTQYF. CDR3 DNA: TGTGCCAGTAGTTTGAGATCTAGCACAGATACGCAGTATTTT. The full variable domain, with the rest looked up from reference TRBV19 and TRBJ2-3, is DGGITQSPKYLFRKEGQNVTLSCEQNLNHDAMYWYRQDPGQGLRLIYYSQIVNDFQKGDIAEGYSVSREKKESFPLTVTSAQKNPTAFYLCASSLRSSTDTQYFGPGTRLTVL.

This clone was picked up a small number of times. This chain joins TRBV7-2 and TRBJ2-7; D gene ambiguous. CDR1 and CDR2 from the germline V gene are SGHTA and FQGNSA. V lost 0 bases and J 5 bases, leaving 14 bases between the germline ends. CDR3 length: 15 residues. CDR3 sequence reads: CASSLALTSKNEQYF. The DNA of the CDR3 is TGTGCCAGCAGCTTAGCCCTAACATCTAAAAACGAGCAGTACTTC. Together with reference TRBV7-2 and TRBJ2-7, the CDR3 gives the full variable domain: GAGVSQSPSNKVTEKGKDVELRCDPISGHTALYWYRQSLGQGLEFLIYFQGNSAPDKSGLPSDRFSAERTGGSVSTLTIQRTQQEDSAVYLCASSLALTSKNEQYFGPGTRLTVT.

This rearrangement joins TRBV30 to TRBJ2-3; 9 nucleotides line up with TRBD2. This CDR3 has 16 amino acids. The ends lost 0 bases at V and 1 base at J; junction bases unmatched: 5. The germline CDR1 and CDR2 sequences are GTSNPN and SVGIG (reference sequence). CDR3 protein: CAWSVGLAGRTDTQYF. The CDR3 DNA follows: TGTGCCTGGAGTGTAGGGCTAGCGGGGCGCACAGATACGCAGTATTTT.

V usage is TRBV6-5 and J usage is TRBJ1-2; possible D gene TRBD1, 5 bases. This CDR3 has 13 residues. Trimming took off 7 bases at V and 3 bases at J, with 12 bases between the two ends. Germline V CDR1 and CDR2: MNHEY, SVGAGI. In DNA, the CDR3 is TGTGCCAGCACCGGTGGGGGTGACTATGGCTACACCTTC. This sequence encodes CASTGGGDYGYTF.

This sequence joins TRBV6-5 and TRBJ2-5; D unresolved. Per germline, CDR1 MNHEY and CDR2 SVGAGI. This CDR3 region has 13 residues. V lost 8 bases to trimming and J lost 0 bases, with 10 bases between them. CDR3 DNA sequence: TGTGCCAGCCAGAGAGATAACCAAGAGACCCAGTACTTC. Protein sequence: CASQRDNQETQYF.

Comments on this clone: At one boundary the junction diverges from the germline segment, which might be a read error. The rearrangement joins TRBV7-9 to TRBJ2-4; possible D gene TRBD2, 6 bases. Germline V gives CDR1 SEHNR, CDR2 FQNEAQ (reference sequence). The CDR3 is 13 residues long. The CDR3, as DNA: TGTGTCAGCAGCTTCCAGGGAGGCAACATTCAGTACTTC. It is translated as CVSSFQGGNIQYF.

CDR3 in amino acids: CASSFNPGLSYEQYF. The CDR3 DNA reads as TGTGCCAGCAGCTTTAATCCGGGACTTTCCTACGAGCAGTACTTC. The chain is built from TRBV7-2 and TRBJ2-7, with D maybe TRBD2 (6 bases). The germline CDR1 and CDR2 sequences are SGHTA and FQGNSA. V was pared by 3 bases and J by 1 base, with 13 bases between. The CDR3 spans 15 residues.

This rearrangement joins TRBV28 to TRBJ1-2, with 9 bases identical to TRBD1. CDR3 length: 13 amino acids. V was clipped by 7 bases and J by 4 bases; unmatched bases: 4. Germline V lookup: CDR1 MDHEN, CDR2 SYDVKM. In nucleotides, the CDR3 is TGTGCCAGCACCCGGACAGGGGCCTATGGCTACACCTTC. Its translation: CASTRTGAYGYTF.

The CDR3 DNA sequence: TGTGCCAGCAGCCCCCAGGCCGGACTAGCGTCGGCGGGGGAGCAGTACTTC. Encoded protein: CASSPQAGLASAGEQYF. V is TRBV16 and J is TRBJ2-7; 9 bases are a match to TRBD2. Germline assignment: CDR1 KGHSY and CDR2 FQNENV. The V gene end was trimmed by 4 bases and the J gene end by 7 bases; junction bases not matched to a gene: 17. The CDR3 covers 17 residues.